This T cell receptor (beta chain) comes out of a study of blood T cell repertoires in COVID-19. Study context: PBMCs, B-cell-depleted T cells, or T cells provided the cDNA or gDNA that made up the material.

Libraries were prepared by immunoSEQ multiplex PCR; TCRdb keeps only in-frame clonotypes and omits some of them. The sample contains 78,000 or so clones, roughly nine tenths of which appear only once. The CDR3 runs to 14 residues. V shed 5 bases, J shed 5 bases, and the junction held 5 bases outside the gene matches. Germline CDR1 reads SGHTA; CDR2 reads FQGNSA. The sequence was obtained from a man in his fifties with active or convalescent COVID-19. Sequences were obtained from peripheral blood. V gene TRBV7-2 combines with J gene TRBJ2-2, with 7 bases identical to TRBD1. The CDR3 sequence is CASSLGQATGELFF. The DNA for the CDR3 is TGTGCCAGCAGCCTCGGACAGGCAACCGGGGAGCTGTTTTTT.